The TCR beta chain described here comes from a study of blood T cell repertoires in COVID-19. Authors' analysis steps: Amplified reference gene primers provided the basis for estimating nucleated cell counts. Here immunoSEQ multiplex PCR was the method, and the copy in TCRdb shows in-frame clones only, minus some. From that table come the V and J calls and clone size; the DNA was used to work out D and trimming. There are fewer than 500,000 clones in the sample; about 90% occur only once, and about 0.7% lies in the top ten. Donors in Cohort 3 who had recovered were those with two negative PCRs, healthcare professional clearance, or resolution of their symptoms. The CDR3 is made up of 13 amino acids. V lost 5 bases, J lost 4 bases, and 12 bases lay in between. The germline V gene has CDR1 SGHAT and CDR2 FQNNGV.

The chain employs TRBV11-2 and TRBJ2-7, with D uncertain. The clonotype comes from a young woman who had recovered from COVID-19. Sequencing was performed on PBMCs or T cells enriched from blood (not recorded which). This CDR3 is CASSENEAYEQYF. DNA for the CDR3: TGTGCCAGCAGCGAGAATGAGGCATACGAGCAGTACTTC.